This TCR beta chain was found in a study of blood T cell repertoires in COVID-19. Study-wide background: The origin of the acute and convalescent COVID-19 samples was the United States, Italy and Spain. Nucleic acid was either cDNA or gDNA, and it came from T cells, B-cell-depleted T cells, or PBMCs.

Per the authors' pipeline: Amplification of reference gene primers was used by the study to estimate nucleated cell counts. Clones were read by immunoSEQ multiplex PCR, and TCRdb kept only the in-frame ones, dropping some. The V and J calls and clone size come from that table; D and trimming were worked out from the DNA. The sample includes under 55,000 clones, over 75% of them seen just once. Trimming took 5 bases from V and 0 from J, leaving 14 bases between them. The CDR3 is made up of 16 amino acids. The germline gives CDR1 MNHEY, CDR2 SMNVEV (reference sequence). Sequenced: peripheral blood. The clonotype was recovered from a human donor in a cohort sampled during active COVID-19. The chain recombines TRBV27 with TRBJ1-3; D is undetermined. This CDR3 reads CASSPGWRGSGNTIYF. The DNA of the CDR3 is TGTGCCAGCAGTCCCGGTTGGAGAGGCTCTGGAAACACCATATATTTT.